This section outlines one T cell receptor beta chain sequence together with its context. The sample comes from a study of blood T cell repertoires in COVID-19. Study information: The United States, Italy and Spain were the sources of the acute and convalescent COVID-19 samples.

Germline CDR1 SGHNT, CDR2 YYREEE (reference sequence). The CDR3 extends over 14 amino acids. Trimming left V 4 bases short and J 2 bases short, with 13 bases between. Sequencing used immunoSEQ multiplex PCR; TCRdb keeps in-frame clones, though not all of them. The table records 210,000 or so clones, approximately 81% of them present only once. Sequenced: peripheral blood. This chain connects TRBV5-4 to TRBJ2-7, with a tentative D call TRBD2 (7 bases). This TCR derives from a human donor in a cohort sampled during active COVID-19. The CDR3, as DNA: TGTGCCAGCAGCCGGGGAGGGGGGACCTACGAGCAGTACTTC. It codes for CASSRGGGTYEQYF.